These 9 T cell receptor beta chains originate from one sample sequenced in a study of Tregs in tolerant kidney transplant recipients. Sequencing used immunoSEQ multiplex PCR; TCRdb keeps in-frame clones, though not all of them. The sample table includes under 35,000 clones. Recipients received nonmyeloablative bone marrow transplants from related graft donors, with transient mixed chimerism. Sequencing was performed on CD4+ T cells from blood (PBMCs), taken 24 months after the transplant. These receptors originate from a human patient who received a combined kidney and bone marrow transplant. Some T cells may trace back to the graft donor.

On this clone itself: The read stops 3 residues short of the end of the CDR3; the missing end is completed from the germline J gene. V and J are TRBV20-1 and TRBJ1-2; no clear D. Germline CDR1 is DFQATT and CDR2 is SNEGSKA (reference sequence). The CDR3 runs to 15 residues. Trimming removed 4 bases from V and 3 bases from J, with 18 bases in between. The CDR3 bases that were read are TGCAGTGCTACCTTAGGCGCCGCGGAGCACTATGGC. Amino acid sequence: CSATLGAAEHYG. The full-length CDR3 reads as CSATLGAAEHYGYTF.

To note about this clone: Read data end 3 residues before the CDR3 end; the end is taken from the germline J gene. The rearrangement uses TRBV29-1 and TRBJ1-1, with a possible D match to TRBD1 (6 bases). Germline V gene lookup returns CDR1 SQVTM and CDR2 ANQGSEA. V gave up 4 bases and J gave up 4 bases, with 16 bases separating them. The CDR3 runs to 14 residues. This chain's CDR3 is CSVVWGRGSTEAFF. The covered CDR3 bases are TGCAGCGTTGTTTGGGGGCGCGGGAGCACTGAA.

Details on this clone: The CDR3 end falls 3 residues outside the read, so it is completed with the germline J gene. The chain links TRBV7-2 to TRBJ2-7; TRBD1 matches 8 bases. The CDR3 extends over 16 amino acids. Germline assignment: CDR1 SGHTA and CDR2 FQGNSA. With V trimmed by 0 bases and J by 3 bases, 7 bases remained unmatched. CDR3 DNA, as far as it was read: TGTGCCAGCAGCTTAGCGTCCGCAGGGGGCATCTACGAG. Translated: CASSLASAGGIYE. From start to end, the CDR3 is CASSLASAGGIYEQYF.

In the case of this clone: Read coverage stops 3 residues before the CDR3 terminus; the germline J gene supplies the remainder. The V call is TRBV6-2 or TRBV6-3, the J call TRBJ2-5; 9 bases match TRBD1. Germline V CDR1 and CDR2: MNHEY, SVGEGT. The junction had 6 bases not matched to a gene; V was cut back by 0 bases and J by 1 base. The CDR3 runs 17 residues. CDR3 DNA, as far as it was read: TGTGCCAGCAGTTACTCGGGACAGGGAGCCCTCCAAGAGACC. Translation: CASSYSGQGALQET. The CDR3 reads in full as CASSYSGQGALQETQYF.

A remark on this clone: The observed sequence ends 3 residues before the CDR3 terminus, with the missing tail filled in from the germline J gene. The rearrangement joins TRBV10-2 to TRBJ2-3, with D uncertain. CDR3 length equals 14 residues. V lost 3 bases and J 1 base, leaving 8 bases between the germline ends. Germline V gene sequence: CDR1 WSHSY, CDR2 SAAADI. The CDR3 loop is CASSERLGTDTQYF. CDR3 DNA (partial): TGCGCCAGCAGTGAAAGGCTGGGCACAGATACG.

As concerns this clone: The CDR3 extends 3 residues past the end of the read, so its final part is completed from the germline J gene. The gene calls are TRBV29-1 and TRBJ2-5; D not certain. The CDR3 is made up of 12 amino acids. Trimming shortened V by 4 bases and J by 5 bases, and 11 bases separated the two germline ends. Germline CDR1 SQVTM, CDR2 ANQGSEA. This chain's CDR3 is CSVVKGGETQYF. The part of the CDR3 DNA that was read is TGCAGCGTTGTAAAGGGTGGGGAGACC.

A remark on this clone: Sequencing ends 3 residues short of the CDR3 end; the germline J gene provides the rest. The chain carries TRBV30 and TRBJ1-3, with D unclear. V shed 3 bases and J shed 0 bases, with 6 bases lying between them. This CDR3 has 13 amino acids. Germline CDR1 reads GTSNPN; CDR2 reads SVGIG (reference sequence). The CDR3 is CAWSSYSGNTIYF. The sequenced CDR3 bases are TGTGCCTGGAGCTCGTACTCTGGAAACACC. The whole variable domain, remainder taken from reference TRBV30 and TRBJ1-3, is SQTIHQWPATLVQPVGSPLSLECTVEGTSNPNLYWYRQAAGRGLQLLFYSVGIGQISSEVPQNLSASRPQDRQFILSSKKLLLSDSGFYLCAWSSYSGNTIYFGEGSWLTVV.

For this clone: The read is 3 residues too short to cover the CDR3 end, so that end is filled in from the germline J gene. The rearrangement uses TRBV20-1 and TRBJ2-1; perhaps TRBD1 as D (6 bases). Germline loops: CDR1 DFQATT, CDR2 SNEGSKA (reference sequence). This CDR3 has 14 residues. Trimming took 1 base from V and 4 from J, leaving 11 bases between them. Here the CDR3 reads CSARGTVIYNEQFF. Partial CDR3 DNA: TGCAGTGCTAGAGGGACAGTTATATACAATGAG.

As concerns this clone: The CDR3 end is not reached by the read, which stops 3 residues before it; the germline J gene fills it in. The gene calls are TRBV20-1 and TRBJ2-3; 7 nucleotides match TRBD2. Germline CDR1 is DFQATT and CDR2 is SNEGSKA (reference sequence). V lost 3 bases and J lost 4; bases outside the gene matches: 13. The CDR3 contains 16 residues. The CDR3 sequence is CSASSAGGREADTQYF. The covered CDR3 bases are TGCAGTGCTAGTTCTGCGGGCGGGAGAGAGGCAGATACG.